This TCR beta chain was captured in a study of T-cell memory formation after mild COVID-19. Findings and limits, study-wide: Clones shrinking between day 15 and 85 showed a balanced CD4/CD8 split, and those that grew later tilted toward CD4+.

CDR1 is SGHTA, CDR2 FQGNSA, per germline. This CDR3 is 16 amino acids long. V lost 4 bases and J 1 base, leaving 16 bases between the germline ends. As to this clonotype: Its cognate antigen is unknown.

One entry per CDR3 protein, called by TCRdb with MiXCR from the 5' RACE reads. The sample lists a few hundred thousand distinct CDR3 sequences; less than 20% were seen once. The clonotype originates from a man between 18 and 35 years old who had mild COVID-19 (a few samples of this study predate the infection). Cell type and time point are not known. The gene calls are TRBV7-2 and TRBJ1-2; no firm D call. Sequencing used PBMCs or a T cell subset sorted from them (not recorded which). CDR3 in amino acids: CASSYQNREINYGYTF. CDR3 in DNA: TGTGCCAGCAGCTATCAAAACCGGGAGATTAACTATGGCTACACCTTC.